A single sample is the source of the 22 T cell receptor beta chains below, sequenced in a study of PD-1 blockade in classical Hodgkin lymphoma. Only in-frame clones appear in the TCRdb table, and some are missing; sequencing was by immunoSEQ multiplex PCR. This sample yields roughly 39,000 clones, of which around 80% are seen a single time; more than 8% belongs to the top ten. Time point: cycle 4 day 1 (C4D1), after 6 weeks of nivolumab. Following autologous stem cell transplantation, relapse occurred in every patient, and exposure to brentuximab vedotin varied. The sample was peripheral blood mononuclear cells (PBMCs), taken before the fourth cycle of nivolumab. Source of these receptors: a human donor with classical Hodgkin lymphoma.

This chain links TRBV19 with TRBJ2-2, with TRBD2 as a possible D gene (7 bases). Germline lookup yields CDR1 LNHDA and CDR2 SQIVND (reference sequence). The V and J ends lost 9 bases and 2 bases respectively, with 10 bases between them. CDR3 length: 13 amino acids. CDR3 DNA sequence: TGTGCCAGCGGGGGGCTCAACACCGGGGAGCTGTTTTTT. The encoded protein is CASGGLNTGELFF.

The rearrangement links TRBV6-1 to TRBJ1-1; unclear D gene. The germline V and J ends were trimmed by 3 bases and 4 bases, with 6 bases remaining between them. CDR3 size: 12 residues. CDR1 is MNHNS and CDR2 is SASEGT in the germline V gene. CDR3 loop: CASSDRLTEAFF. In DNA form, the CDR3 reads TGTGCCAGCAGTGACAGGCTCACTGAAGCTTTCTTT.

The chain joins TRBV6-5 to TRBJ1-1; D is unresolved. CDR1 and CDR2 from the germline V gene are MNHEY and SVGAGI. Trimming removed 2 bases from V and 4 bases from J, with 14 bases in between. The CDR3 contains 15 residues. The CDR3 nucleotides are TGTGCCAGCAGTTACCGATCCGGGCCGGGCACTGAAGCTTTCTTT. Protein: CASSYRSGPGTEAFF.

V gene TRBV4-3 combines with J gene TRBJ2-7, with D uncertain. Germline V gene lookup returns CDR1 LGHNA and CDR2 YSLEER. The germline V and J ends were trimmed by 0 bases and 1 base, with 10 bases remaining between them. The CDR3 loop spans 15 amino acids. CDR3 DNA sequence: TGCGCCAGCAGCCAAGATTTTGGGTCATCCTACGAGCAGTACTTC. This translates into CASSQDFGSSYEQYF.

Written as DNA, the CDR3 is TGTGCCAGCAGCAAGACGGATTCTGGAAACACCATATATTTT. Its protein product is CASSKTDSGNTIYF. The rearrangement links TRBV6-4 to TRBJ1-3; D not certain. This CDR3 spans 14 amino acids. Germline V gene data show CDR1 as MRHNA and CDR2 as SNTAGT. The V gene lost 6 bases and the J gene lost 1 base, with 10 bases spanning the gap.

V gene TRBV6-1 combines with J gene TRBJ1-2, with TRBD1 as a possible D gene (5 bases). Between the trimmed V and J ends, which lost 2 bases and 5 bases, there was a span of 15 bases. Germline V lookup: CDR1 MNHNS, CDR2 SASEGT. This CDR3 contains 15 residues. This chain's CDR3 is CASSETGLGVYGYTF. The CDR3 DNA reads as TGTGCCAGCAGTGAAACCGGACTGGGGGTATATGGCTACACCTTC.

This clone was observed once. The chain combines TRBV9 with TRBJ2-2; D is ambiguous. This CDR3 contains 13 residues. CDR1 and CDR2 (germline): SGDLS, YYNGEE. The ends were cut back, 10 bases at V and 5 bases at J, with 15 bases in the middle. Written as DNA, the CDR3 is TGTGCCTCCAAGGCTGGGTTTACCGGGGAGCTGTTTTTT. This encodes CASKAGFTGELFF.

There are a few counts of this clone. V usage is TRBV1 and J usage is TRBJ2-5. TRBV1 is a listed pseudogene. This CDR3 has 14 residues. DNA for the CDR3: TGCACCAGCAGCCAACAGCAACACCAAGAGACCCAGTACTTC. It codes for CTSSQQQHQETQYF.

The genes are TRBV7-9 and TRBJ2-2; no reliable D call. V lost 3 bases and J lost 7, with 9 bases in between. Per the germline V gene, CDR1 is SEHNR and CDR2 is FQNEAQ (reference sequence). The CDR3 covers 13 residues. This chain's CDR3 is CASSFPVFGELFF. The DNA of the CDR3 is TGTGCCAGCAGCTTCCCCGTATTCGGGGAGCTGTTTTTT.

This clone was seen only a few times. The CDR3 sequence: CASSVGTGMNTEAFF. The CDR3 region has the DNA TGTGCCAGCAGCGTAGGTACAGGGATGAACACTGAAGCTTTCTTT. The chain employs TRBV9 and TRBJ1-1, with a tentative D call TRBD1 (6 bases). The length of the CDR3 is 15 residues. Trimming removed 0 bases from V and 0 bases from J, with 9 bases in between. Germline V gene lookup returns CDR1 SGDLS and CDR2 YYNGEE.

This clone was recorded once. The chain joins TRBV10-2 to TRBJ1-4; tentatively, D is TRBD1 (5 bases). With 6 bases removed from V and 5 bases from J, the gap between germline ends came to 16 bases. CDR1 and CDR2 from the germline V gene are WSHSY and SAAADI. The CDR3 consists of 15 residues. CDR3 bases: TGCGCCAGCAGCTTTACGGCCAGGGAAAATGAAAAACTGTTTTTT. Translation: CASSFTARENEKLFF.

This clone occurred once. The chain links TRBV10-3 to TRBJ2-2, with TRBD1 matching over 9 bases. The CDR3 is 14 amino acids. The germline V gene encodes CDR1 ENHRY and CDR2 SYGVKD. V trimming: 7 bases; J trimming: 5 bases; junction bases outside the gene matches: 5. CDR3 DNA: TGTGCCATCAAAGGACAGGGGAGAACCGGGGAGCTGTTTTTT. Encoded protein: CAIKGQGRTGELFF.

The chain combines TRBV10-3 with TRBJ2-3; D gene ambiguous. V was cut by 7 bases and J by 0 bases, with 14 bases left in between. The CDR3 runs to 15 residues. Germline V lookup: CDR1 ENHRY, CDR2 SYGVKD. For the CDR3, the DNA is TGTGCCATCAAGCTCAGTGGGCACAGCACAGATACGCAGTATTTT. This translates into CAIKLSGHSTDTQYF.

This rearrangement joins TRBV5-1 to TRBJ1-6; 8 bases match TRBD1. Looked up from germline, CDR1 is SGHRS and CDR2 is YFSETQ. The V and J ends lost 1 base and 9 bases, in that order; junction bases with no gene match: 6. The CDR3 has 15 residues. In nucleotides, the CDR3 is TGCGCCAGCAGCTTGAAGGACAGGGAGGGTTCACCCCTCCACTTT. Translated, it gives CASSLKDREGSPLHF.

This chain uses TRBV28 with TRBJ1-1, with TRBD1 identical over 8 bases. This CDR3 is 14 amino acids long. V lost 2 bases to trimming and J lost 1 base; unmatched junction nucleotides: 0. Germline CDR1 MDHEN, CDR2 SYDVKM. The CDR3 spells CASSLGTGNTEAFF. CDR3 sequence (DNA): TGTGCCAGCAGTTTAGGGACAGGGAACACTGAAGCTTTCTTT.

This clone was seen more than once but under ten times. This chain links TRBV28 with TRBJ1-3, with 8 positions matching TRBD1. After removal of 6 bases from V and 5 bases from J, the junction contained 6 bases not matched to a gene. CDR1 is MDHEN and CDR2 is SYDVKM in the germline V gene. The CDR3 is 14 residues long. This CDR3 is CASSLTGERNTIYF. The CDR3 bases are TGTGCCAGCAGCTTGACAGGGGAAAGAAACACCATATATTTT.

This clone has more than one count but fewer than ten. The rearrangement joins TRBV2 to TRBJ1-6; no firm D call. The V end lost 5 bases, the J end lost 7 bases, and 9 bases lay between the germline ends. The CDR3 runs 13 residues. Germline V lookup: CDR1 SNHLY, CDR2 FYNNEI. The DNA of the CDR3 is TGTGCCAGCAGTCTCTCGTTAAATTCACCCCTCCACTTT. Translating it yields CASSLSLNSPLHF. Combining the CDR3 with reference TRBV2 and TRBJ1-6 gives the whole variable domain EPEVTQTPSHQVTQMGQEVILRCVPISNHLYFYWYRQILGQKVEFLVSFYNNEISEKSEIFDDQFSVERPDGSNFTLKIRSTKLEDSAMYFCASSLSLNSPLHFGNGTRLTVT.

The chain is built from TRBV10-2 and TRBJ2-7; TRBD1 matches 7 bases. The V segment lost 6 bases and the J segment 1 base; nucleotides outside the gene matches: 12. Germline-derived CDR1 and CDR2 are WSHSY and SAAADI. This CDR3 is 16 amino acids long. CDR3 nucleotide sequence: TGCGCCAGCAGCGCACTTTCCGGACAGGTTTCCTACGAGCAGTACTTC. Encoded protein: CASSALSGQVSYEQYF.

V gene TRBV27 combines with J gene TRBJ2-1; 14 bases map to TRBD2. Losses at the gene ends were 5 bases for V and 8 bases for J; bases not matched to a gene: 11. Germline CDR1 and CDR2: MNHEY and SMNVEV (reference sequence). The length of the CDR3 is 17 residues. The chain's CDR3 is CASSPHRLAGGLYEQFF. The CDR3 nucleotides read TGTGCCAGCAGTCCTCATCGACTAGCGGGGGGGCTGTATGAGCAGTTCTTC.

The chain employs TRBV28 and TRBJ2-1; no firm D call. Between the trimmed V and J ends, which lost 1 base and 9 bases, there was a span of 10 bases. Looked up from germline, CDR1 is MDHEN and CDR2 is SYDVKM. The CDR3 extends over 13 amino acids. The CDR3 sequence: CASSLYPSSEQFF. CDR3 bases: TGTGCCAGCAGTTTATACCCGTCGAGTGAGCAGTTCTTC.

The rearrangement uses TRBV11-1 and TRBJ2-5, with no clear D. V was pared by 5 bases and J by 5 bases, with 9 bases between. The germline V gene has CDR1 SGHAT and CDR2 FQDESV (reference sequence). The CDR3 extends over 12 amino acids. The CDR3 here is CASSINRETQYF. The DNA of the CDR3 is TGTGCCAGCAGCATAAATAGGGAGACCCAGTACTTC.

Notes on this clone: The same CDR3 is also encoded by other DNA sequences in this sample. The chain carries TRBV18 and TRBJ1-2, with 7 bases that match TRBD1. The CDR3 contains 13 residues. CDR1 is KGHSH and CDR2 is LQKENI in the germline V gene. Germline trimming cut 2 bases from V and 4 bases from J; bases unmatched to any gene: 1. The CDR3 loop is CASSPDRVYGYTF. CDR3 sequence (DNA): TGTGCCAGCTCACCAGACAGGGTCTATGGCTACACCTTC.